This entry lists 32 T cell receptor beta chains sequenced from one sample in a study of blood T cell repertoires in COVID-19. Repertoires were generated with immunoSEQ multiplex PCR, while TCRdb's copy carries only in-frame clones and drops some. The sample carries roughly 56,000 clones, more than 80% recorded once. The specimen sequenced was peripheral blood. All receptors come from a human donor in a cohort sampled during active COVID-19.

V gene TRBV19 combines with J gene TRBJ1-2, with 7 nucleotides matching TRBD1. This CDR3 has 14 amino acids. Germline trimming cut 6 bases from V and 3 bases from J; bases unmatched to any gene: 7. Germline V lookup: CDR1 LNHDA, CDR2 SQIVND (reference sequence). The CDR3 sequence is CASRITGADYGYTF. CDR3 nucleotides: TGTGCCAGTAGGATAACAGGGGCAGACTATGGCTACACCTTC.

The chain couples TRBV7-9 to TRBJ2-7; D gene uncertain. Germline values: CDR1 SEHNR, CDR2 FQNEAQ (reference sequence). CDR3 length equals 11 residues. Trimming took 6 bases from V and 2 from J, leaving 5 bases between them. The CDR3 DNA is TGTGCCAGCAGTCGAGCCTACGAGCAGTACTTC. It specifies CASSRAYEQYF.

The chain has TRBV5-1 and TRBJ2-7; a weak D match, TRBD2 (5 bases). Germline-derived CDR1 and CDR2 are SGHRS and YFSETQ. The V end lost 4 bases, the J end lost 0 bases, and 14 bases lay between the germline ends. The CDR3 loop spans 15 amino acids. This CDR3 reads CASSEQGLSSYEQYF. The CDR3 nucleotides read TGCGCCAGCAGCGAACAAGGACTGTCCTCCTACGAGCAGTACTTC.

V is TRBV5-4 and J is TRBJ2-2, with 7 bases that match TRBD2. The ends lost 4 bases at V and 2 bases at J; junction bases unmatched: 5. The CDR3 spans 15 residues. In germline, CDR1 is SGHNT, CDR2 YYREEE (reference sequence). The CDR3 reads CASSGQRGNTGELFF. The CDR3 DNA reads as TGTGCCAGCAGCGGTCAGCGGGGAAACACCGGGGAGCTGTTTTTT. Together with reference TRBV5-4 and TRBJ2-2, the CDR3 gives the full variable domain: ETGVTQSPTHLIKTRGQQVTLRCSSQSGHNTVSWYQQALGQGPQFIFQYYREEENGRGNFPPRFSGLQFPNYSSELNVNALELDDSALYLCASSGQRGNTGELFFGEGSRLTVL.

A word on this clone: Its ends do not fully match the called genes, so a read error is possible. The chain uses TRBV6-1 and TRBJ2-5; 12 nucleotides agree with TRBD2. CDR3 length: 17 residues. Germline assignment: CDR1 MNHNS and CDR2 SASEGT. CDR3 nucleotides: TGTGCCAGCAATGAACCCCCCGGGGCTAGCGGGGGGGTTCCTCGGTACTTC. This translates into CASNEPPGASGGVPRYF.

The chain has TRBV3-1 (or the pseudogene TRBV3-2) and TRBJ1-2; 9 nucleotides line up with TRBD1. V was pared by 2 bases and J by 5 bases, with 6 bases of the junction left unmatched. Germline CDR1 LGHDT, CDR2 YNNKEL (reference sequence). This CDR3 has 15 amino acids. The chain's CDR3 is CASSQPGTGKYGYTF. Here the CDR3 DNA reads TGTGCCAGCAGCCAACCCGGGACAGGGAAGTATGGCTACACCTTC.

The rearrangement joins TRBV4-3 to TRBJ1-2; D gene ambiguous. V dropped 6 bases and J dropped 8 bases, with 22 bases sitting between them. The germline gives CDR1 LGHNA, CDR2 YSLEER. The CDR3 sequence is 15 residues long. The CDR3 sequence: CASSPSFVEGGGYTF. DNA for the CDR3: TGCGCCAGCAGTCCCTCGTTTGTTGAGGGTGGAGGCTACACCTTC.

The chain has TRBV5-1 and TRBJ2-7; 9 bases line up with TRBD1. Germline V lookup: CDR1 SGHRS, CDR2 YFSETQ. V lost 3 bases to trimming and J lost 4 bases; unmatched junction nucleotides: 5. This CDR3 is 14 amino acids long. CDR3 nucleotides: TGCGCCAGCAGCTCCGGGACAGGGATATACGAGCAGTACTTC. Amino acids: CASSSGTGIYEQYF.

The chain uses TRBV30 and TRBJ2-5; TRBD2 matches at 7 bases. Germline V gene lookup returns CDR1 GTSNPN and CDR2 SVGIG (reference sequence). This CDR3 has 14 amino acids. The V and J ends lost 1 base and 5 bases, in that order; junction bases with no gene match: 7. In DNA form, the CDR3 reads TGTGCCTGGAGTGCCCTACTAGCGTCGGAGACCCAGTACTTC. It yields the protein CAWSALLASETQYF.

This clone was seen a single time. The CDR3 bases are TGTGCCAGAAGCTACCAGAGCCGTTGTGCGTTGATCAGGAGCAATCAGCCCCAGCATTTT. This gives the protein CARSYQSRCALIRSNQPQHF. The gene calls are TRBV5-3 and TRBJ1-5; D not certain. TRBV5-3 is assigned to the ORF class and has an uncertain function. This CDR3 comprises 20 residues. The V gene lost 3 bases and the J gene lost 1 base, with 26 bases spanning the gap.

This chain connects TRBV3-1 (or the pseudogene TRBV3-2) to TRBJ2-5; 11 bases align to TRBD2. CDR1 is LGHDT, CDR2 YNNKEL, per germline (reference sequence). The CDR3 totals 15 residues. J was trimmed by 5 bases and V by 4 bases; bases with no gene match: 6. DNA of the CDR3: TGTGCCAGCAGCCCCTTTTGGACTAGCGGGGAGACCCAGTACTTC. It codes for CASSPFWTSGETQYF.

The chain has TRBV7-2 and TRBJ1-1, with 8 positions matching TRBD1. In germline, CDR1 is SGHTA, CDR2 FQGNSA. This CDR3 has 14 amino acids. V shed 4 bases and J 5 bases; nucleotides not matched to a gene: 6. The CDR3 reads CASSSGQGWTEAFF. CDR3 bases: TGTGCCAGCAGCTCCGGACAGGGATGGACTGAAGCTTTCTTT.

DNA for the CDR3: TGTGCCAGGGACAGGCGGCTGAACAATCAGCCCCAGCATTTT. Translating gives CARDRRLNNQPQHF. This chain uses TRBV6-4 with TRBJ1-5; 7 positions match TRBD1. Germline V gene data show CDR1 as MRHNA and CDR2 as SNTAGT. J gave up 3 bases and V 9 bases, and 8 bases lay outside the gene matches. The CDR3 runs to 14 residues.

The sample holds a few counts of this clone. The chain combines TRBV25-1 with TRBJ2-7; the match to TRBD1 covers 8 bases. CDR1 MGHDK and CDR2 SYGVNS come from the germline V gene. This CDR3 contains 12 residues. With 7 bases clipped from V and 2 bases from J, the junction kept 1 base outside the gene matches. CDR3 in DNA: TGTGCCAGCATGGGACAGGCCTACGAGCAGTACTTC. This sequence encodes CASMGQAYEQYF.

This clone was counted only a few times. The CDR3 region is CASSLGQLGNTIYF. DNA of the CDR3: TGTGCCAGCAGCTTGGGACAGTTGGGAAACACCATATATTTT. The V and J genes are TRBV7-2 and TRBJ1-3; 7 positions match TRBD1. V was clipped by 3 bases and J by 4 bases; unmatched bases: 3. This CDR3 is built from 14 residues. CDR1 SGHTA and CDR2 FQGNSA come from the germline V gene.

The V and J genes are TRBV27 and TRBJ2-1; 8 bases are a match to TRBD2. The V segment lost 5 bases and the J segment 2 bases; nucleotides outside the gene matches: 11. CDR3 size: 17 residues. Germline lookup yields CDR1 MNHEY and CDR2 SMNVEV (reference sequence). The CDR3 reads CASSDHSTSGPYNEQFF. The CDR3 coding sequence is TGTGCCAGCAGTGATCATTCTACTAGCGGACCCTACAATGAGCAGTTCTTC.

This clone occurred a few times. The CDR3 bases are TGTGCCAGCAGGGCAGAGGCTGTGAATCAGCCCCAGCATTTT. Translating gives CASRAEAVNQPQHF. The chain employs TRBV6-5 and TRBJ1-5; D gene unclear. Germline V gene lookup returns CDR1 MNHEY and CDR2 SVGAGI. The CDR3 is 14 residues long. Trimming removed 6 bases from V and 4 bases from J, with 13 bases in between.

This chain uses TRBV3-1 (or the pseudogene TRBV3-2) with TRBJ1-5, with 9 bases lining up with TRBD1. The CDR3 contains 14 residues. V shed 4 bases, J shed 6 bases, and the junction held 4 bases outside the gene matches. Germline-derived CDR1 and CDR2 are LGHDT and YNNKEL (reference sequence). In nucleotides, the CDR3 is TGTGCCAGCAGCCTAACAGGGGGCTTTCAGCCCCAGCATTTT. Its translation: CASSLTGGFQPQHF.

There are a few counts of this clone. The rearrangement links TRBV9 to TRBJ1-2; D call uncertain. The V end lost 2 bases, the J end lost 10 bases, and 12 bases lay between the germline ends. The germline CDR1 and CDR2 sequences are SGDLS and YYNGEE. This CDR3 contains 12 residues. Here the CDR3 DNA reads TGTGCCAGCAGCGTTCCTAGCAGGTCCTACACCTTC. It is translated as CASSVPSRSYTF.

The chain joins TRBV4-3 to TRBJ1-5, with TRBD1 matching over 9 bases. After removal of 1 base from V and 4 bases from J, the junction contained 2 bases not matched to a gene. Looked up from germline, CDR1 is LGHNA and CDR2 is YSLEER. The CDR3 has 15 amino acids. The CDR3 nucleotides are TGCGCCAGCAGCCAAGTGACAGGGGGGAATCAGCCCCAGCATTTT. It translates to CASSQVTGGNQPQHF.

V and J are TRBV7-2 and TRBJ2-7, with 9 bases matching TRBD1. This CDR3 comprises 15 residues. After removal of 2 bases from V and 2 bases from J, the junction contained 4 bases not matched to a gene. Germline assignment: CDR1 SGHTA and CDR2 FQGNSA. The CDR3 region is CASSLSDRGTYEQYF. The CDR3 coding sequence is TGTGCCAGCAGCTTATCGGACAGGGGTACCTACGAGCAGTACTTC.

This clone appeared a single time. V and J are TRBV2 and TRBJ2-5, with TRBD1 identical over 7 bases. V lost 7 bases and J lost 3; bases outside the gene matches: 8. The CDR3 is 14 amino acids. Looked up from germline, CDR1 is SNHLY and CDR2 is FYNNEI. CDR3 sequence reads: CASNKGALEETQYF. The CDR3 DNA follows: TGTGCCAGCAATAAGGGGGCGCTGGAAGAGACCCAGTACTTC. The whole variable domain, filled in from reference TRBV2 and TRBJ2-5, reads EPEVTQTPSHQVTQMGQEVILRCVPISNHLYFYWYRQILGQKVEFLVSFYNNEISEKSEIFDDQFSVERPDGSNFTLKIRSTKLEDSAMYFCASNKGALEETQYFGPGTRLLVL.

The chain is built from TRBV29-1 and TRBJ2-5, with TRBD2 matching 16 bases. The germline V gene has CDR1 SQVTM and CDR2 ANQGSEA. The CDR3 is 16 amino acids. The junction had 16 bases not matched to a gene; V was cut back by 7 bases and J by 11 bases. The chain's CDR3 is CSAAPLGTSGGARQYF. The CDR3 DNA is TGCAGCGCAGCCCCCCTCGGGACTAGCGGGGGGGCCCGGCAGTACTTC.

This clone was recorded only once. The V and J genes are TRBV18 and TRBJ1-1; 9 nucleotides match TRBD1. The junction had 11 bases not matched to a gene; V was cut back by 3 bases and J by 0 bases. This CDR3 region has 18 residues. CDR1 is KGHSH, CDR2 LQKENI, per germline. The CDR3 DNA follows: TGTGCCAGCTCACCTCTTAGAACCGGGACAGGGTTGAACACTGAAGCTTTCTTT. Protein sequence: CASSPLRTGTGLNTEAFF.

The V call is TRBV12-3 or TRBV12-4, the J call TRBJ1-2, with D possibly being TRBD1 (5 bases). The V end was cut by 7 bases, the J end by 8 bases, with 17 bases between. This CDR3 contains 13 residues. CDR3 sequence (DNA): TGTGCCAGCAATGAACAGGTTAACGGGGGCTACACCTTC. Its protein is CASNEQVNGGYTF.

This clone was observed once. This rearrangement joins TRBV6-6 to TRBJ2-7; 9 bases are shared with TRBD1. J was trimmed by 1 base and V by 2 bases; bases with no gene match: 0. The CDR3 runs 14 residues. Germline CDR1 reads MNHNY; CDR2 reads SVGAGI (reference sequence). CDR3 amino acids: CASSYGQGSYEQYF. CDR3 coding DNA: TGTGCCAGCAGTTACGGACAGGGGTCCTACGAGCAGTACTTC.

The chain links TRBV18 to TRBJ1-5; TRBD1 agrees at 8 bases. The CDR3 totals 15 residues. Trimming at V came to 3 bases and at J to 5 bases, leaving 6 bases not matched to a gene. CDR1 and CDR2 from the germline V gene are KGHSH and LQKENI. CDR3 sequence (DNA): TGTGCCAGCTCACCCCAGGCAGGGGGCCATCAGCCCCAGCATTTT. Its protein product is CASSPQAGGHQPQHF.

This chain links TRBV7-9 with TRBJ2-5; D may be TRBD1 (7 bases). Trimming pared 5 bases from V and 1 base from J, leaving 14 bases between. This CDR3 comprises 15 residues. In germline, CDR1 is SEHNR, CDR2 FQNEAQ (reference sequence). CDR3 sequence (DNA): TGTGCCAGCAGCCCGGGGGACAGCCTCCAAGAGACCCAGTACTTC. Encoded protein: CASSPGDSLQETQYF.

V gene TRBV11-2 combines with J gene TRBJ1-2; D perhaps matches TRBD1 (6 bases). Germline CDR1 is SGHAT and CDR2 is FQNNGV. Trimming shortened V by 4 bases and J by 0 bases, and 12 bases separated the two germline ends. The CDR3 spans 15 residues. This CDR3 reads CASSSIQGANYGYTF. The CDR3 DNA is TGTGCCAGCAGCTCTATACAGGGAGCTAACTATGGCTACACCTTC. Together with reference TRBV11-2 and TRBJ1-2, the CDR3 gives the full variable domain: EAGVAQSPRYKIIEKRQSVAFWCNPISGHATLYWYQQILGQGPKLLIQFQNNGVVDDSQLPKDRFSAERLKGVDSTLKIQPAKLEDSAVYLCASSSIQGANYGYTFGSGTRLTVV.

The CDR3 DNA reads as TGCGCCAGCAGCCCCGATGGAACAGGGCTAGATACGCAGTATTTT. It codes for CASSPDGTGLDTQYF. The chain combines TRBV5-1 with TRBJ2-3, with a possible D match to TRBD1 (6 bases). Trimming took off 4 bases at V and 5 bases at J, with 17 bases between the two ends. CDR3 length equals 15 residues. CDR1 SGHRS and CDR2 YFSETQ come from the germline V gene. The whole variable domain, remainder taken from reference TRBV5-1 and TRBJ2-3, is KAGVTQTPRYLIKTRGQQVTLSCSPISGHRSVSWYQQTPGQGLQFLFEYFSETQRNKGNFPGRFSGRQFSNSRSEMNVSTLELGDSALYLCASSPDGTGLDTQYFGPGTRLTVL.

V gene TRBV27 combines with J gene TRBJ2-2; D remains ambiguous. This CDR3 region has 14 residues. CDR1 and CDR2 from the germline V gene are MNHEY and SMNVEV (reference sequence). Trimming shortened V by 2 bases and J by 1 base, and 5 bases separated the two germline ends. In DNA, the CDR3 is TGTGCCAGCAGTTTACTGCGGAACACCGGGGAGCTGTTTTTT. It codes for CASSLLRNTGELFF.

The V call is TRBV12-3 or TRBV12-4, the J call TRBJ2-7; perhaps TRBD1 as D (7 bases). The ends were cut back, 4 bases at V and 2 bases at J, with 9 bases in the middle. This CDR3 has 13 residues. The CDR3 spells CASSSGGTYEQYF. The CDR3 nucleotides are TGTGCCAGCAGTTCAGGGGGGACCTACGAGCAGTACTTC.